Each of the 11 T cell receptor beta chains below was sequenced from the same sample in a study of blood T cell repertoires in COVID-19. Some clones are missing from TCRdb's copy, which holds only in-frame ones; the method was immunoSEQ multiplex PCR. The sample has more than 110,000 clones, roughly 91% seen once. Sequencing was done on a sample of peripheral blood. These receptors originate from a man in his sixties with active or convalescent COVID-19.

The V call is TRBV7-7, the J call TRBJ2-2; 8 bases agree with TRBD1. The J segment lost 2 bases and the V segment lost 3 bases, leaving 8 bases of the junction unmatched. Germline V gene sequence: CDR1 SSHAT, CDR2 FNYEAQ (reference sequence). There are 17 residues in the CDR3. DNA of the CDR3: TGTGCCAGCAGCTTCTTTGGAGACAGGGGAAACACCGGGGAGCTGTTTTTT. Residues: CASSFFGDRGNTGELFF.

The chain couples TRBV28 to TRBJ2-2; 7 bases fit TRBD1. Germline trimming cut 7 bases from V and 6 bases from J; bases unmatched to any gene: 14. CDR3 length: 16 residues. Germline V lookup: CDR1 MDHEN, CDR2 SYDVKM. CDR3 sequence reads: CASTSRKGASPGELFF. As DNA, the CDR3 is TGTGCCAGCACCTCGAGGAAGGGGGCGAGTCCCGGGGAGCTGTTTTTT.

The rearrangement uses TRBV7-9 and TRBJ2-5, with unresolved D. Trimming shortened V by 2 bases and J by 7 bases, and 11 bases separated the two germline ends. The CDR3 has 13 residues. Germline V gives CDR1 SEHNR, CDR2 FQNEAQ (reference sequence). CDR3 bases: TGTGCCAGCAGCTTATCAGGCACCGGGACCCAGTACTTC. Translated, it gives CASSLSGTGTQYF.

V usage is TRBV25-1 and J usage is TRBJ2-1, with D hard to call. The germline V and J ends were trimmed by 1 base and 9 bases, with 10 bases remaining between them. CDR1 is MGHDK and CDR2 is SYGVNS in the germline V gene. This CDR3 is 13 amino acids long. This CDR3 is CASSEFGSGEQFF. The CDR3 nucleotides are TGTGCCAGCAGTGAATTTGGGTCAGGTGAGCAGTTCTTC.

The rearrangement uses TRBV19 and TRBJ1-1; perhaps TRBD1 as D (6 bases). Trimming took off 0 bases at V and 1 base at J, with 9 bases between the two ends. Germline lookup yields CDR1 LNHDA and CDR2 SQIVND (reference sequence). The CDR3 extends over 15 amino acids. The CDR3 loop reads CASSIDPTGNTEAFF. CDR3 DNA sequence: TGTGCCAGTAGTATAGACCCGACAGGGAACACTGAAGCTTTCTTT.

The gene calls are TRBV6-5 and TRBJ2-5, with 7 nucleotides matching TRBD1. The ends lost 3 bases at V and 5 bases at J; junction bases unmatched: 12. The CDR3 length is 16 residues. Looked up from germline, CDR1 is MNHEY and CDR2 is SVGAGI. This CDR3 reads CASSYPKQGRKETQYF. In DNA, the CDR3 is TGTGCCAGCAGTTATCCAAAACAGGGGCGGAAGGAGACCCAGTACTTC.

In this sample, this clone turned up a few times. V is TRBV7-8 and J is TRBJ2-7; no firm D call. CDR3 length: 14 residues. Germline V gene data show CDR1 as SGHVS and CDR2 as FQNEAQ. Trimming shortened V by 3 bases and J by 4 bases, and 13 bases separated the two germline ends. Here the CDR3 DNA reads TGTGCCAGCAGCTTGACCCTTAGCAATTACGAGCAGTACTTC. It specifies CASSLTLSNYEQYF.

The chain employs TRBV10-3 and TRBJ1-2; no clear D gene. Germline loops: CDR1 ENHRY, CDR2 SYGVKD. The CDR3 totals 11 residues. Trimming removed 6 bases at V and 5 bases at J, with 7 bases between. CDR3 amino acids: CAIRADYGYTF. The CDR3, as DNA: TGTGCCATCAGGGCGGATTATGGCTACACCTTC.

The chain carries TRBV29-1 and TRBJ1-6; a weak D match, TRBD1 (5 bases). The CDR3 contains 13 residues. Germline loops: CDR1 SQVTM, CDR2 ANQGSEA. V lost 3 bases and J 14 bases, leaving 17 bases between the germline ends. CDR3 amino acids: CSVEEGTARTLHF. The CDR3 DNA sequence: TGCAGCGTTGAGGAGGGGACTGCCAGAACCCTCCACTTT. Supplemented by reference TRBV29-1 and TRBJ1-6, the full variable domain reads SAVISQKPSRDICQRGTSLTIQCQVDSQVTMMFWYRQQPGQSLTLIATANQGSEATYESGFVIDKFPISRPNLTFSTLTVSNMSPEDSSIYLCSVEEGTARTLHFGNGTRLTVT.

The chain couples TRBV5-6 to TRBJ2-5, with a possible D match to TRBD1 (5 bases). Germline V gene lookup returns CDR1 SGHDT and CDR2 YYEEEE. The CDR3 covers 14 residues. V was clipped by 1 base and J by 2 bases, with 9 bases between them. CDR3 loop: CASSLLGRQETQYF. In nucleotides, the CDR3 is TGTGCCAGCAGCTTGTTGGGGCGACAAGAGACCCAGTACTTC.

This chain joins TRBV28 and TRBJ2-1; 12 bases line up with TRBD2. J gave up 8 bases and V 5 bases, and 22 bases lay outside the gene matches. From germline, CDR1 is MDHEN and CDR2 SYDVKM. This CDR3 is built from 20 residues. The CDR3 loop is CASSPQGLAGGGGISDEQFF. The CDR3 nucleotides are TGTGCCAGCAGTCCCCAGGGTCTAGCGGGAGGGGGCGGCATTAGCGATGAGCAGTTCTTC.